This entry features one T cell receptor beta chain sequence. The data were obtained in a study of CD8+ T cells in alopecia areata. Study-wide background: It was oral tofacitinib, at 5 to 10 mg twice daily, that treated patients received.

The germline gives CDR1 DFQATT, CDR2 SNEGSKA (reference sequence). The V and J ends lost 5 bases and 2 bases respectively, with 5 bases between them. The CDR3 consists of 11 residues. The authors extracted RNA and reverse transcribed it into cDNA as the sequencing template. Measured with immunoSEQ multiplex PCR; TCRdb has only the in-frame clones, and not every one. The table includes about 98,000 clones, 40% to 45% detected once. The investigators collected lesional scalp punch biopsies and peripheral blood from alopecia areata patients. V is TRBV20-1 and J is TRBJ2-3; no firm D call. This TCR derives from a human donor with alopecia areata. Source material: CD4+ T cells sorted from blood. The CDR3 here is CSADSTDTQYF. CDR3 nucleotide sequence: TGCAGTGCTGACTCCACAGATACGCAGTATTTT.